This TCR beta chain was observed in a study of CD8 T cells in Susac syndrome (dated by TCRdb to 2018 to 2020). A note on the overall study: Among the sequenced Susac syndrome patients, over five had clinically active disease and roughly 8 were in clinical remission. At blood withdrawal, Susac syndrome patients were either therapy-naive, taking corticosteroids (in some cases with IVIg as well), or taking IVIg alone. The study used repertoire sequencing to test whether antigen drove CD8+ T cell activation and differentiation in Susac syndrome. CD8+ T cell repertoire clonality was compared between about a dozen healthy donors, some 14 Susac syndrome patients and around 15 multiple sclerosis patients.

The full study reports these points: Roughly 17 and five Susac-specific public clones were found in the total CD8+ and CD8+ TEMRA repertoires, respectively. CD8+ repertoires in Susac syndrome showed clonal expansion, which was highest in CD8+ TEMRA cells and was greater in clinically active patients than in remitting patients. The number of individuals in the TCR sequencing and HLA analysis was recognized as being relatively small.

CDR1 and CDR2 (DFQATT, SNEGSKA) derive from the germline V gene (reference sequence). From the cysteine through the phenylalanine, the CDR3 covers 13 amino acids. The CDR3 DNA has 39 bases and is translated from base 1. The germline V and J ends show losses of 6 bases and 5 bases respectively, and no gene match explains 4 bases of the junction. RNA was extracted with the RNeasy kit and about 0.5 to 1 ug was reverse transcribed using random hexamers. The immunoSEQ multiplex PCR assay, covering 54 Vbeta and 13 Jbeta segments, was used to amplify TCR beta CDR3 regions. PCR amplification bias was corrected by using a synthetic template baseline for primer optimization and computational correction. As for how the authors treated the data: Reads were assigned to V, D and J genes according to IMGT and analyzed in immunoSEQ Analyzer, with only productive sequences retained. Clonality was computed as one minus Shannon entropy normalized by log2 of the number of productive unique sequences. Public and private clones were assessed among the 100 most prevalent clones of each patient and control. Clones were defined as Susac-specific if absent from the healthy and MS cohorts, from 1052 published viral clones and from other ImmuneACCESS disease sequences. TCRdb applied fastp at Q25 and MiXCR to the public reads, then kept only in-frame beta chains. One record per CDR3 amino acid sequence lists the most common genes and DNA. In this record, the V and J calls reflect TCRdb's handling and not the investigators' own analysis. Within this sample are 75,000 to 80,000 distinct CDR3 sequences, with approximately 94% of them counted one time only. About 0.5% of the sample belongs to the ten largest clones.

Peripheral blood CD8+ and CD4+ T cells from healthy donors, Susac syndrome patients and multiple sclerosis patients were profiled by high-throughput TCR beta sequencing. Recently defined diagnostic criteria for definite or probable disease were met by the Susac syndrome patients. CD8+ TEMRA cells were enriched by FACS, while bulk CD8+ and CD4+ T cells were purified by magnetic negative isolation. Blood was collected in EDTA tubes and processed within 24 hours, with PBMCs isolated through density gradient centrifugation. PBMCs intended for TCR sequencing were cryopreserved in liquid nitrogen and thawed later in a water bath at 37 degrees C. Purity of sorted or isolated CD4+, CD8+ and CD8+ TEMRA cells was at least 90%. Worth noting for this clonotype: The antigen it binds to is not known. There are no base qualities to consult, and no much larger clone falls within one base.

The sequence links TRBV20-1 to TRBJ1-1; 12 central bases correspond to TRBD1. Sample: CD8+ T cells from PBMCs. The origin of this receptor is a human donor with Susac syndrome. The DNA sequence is TGCAGTGCCAGGGGACAGGGGGCGACTGAAGCTTTCTTT. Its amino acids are CSARGQGATEAFF.